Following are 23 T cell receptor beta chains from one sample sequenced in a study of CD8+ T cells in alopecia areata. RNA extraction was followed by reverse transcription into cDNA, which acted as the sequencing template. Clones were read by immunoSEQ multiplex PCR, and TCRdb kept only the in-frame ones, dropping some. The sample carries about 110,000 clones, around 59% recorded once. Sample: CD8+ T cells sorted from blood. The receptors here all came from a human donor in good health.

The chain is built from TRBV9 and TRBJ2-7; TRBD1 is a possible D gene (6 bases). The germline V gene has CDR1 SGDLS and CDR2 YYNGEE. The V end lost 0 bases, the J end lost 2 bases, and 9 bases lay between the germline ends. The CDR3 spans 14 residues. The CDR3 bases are TGTGCCAGCAGCGTAGGGGACACTCCCTACGAGCAGTACTTC. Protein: CASSVGDTPYEQYF.

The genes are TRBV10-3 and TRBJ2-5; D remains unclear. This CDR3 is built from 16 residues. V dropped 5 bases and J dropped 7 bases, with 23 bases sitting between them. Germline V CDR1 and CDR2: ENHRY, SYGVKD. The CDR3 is CAISPEPAFGRVTQYF. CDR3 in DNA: TGTGCCATCAGTCCCGAACCCGCGTTTGGTCGCGTGACCCAGTACTTC.

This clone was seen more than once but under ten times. The CDR3: CASSLSGGPSYEQYF. In DNA form, the CDR3 reads TGTGCCAGCAGCTTAAGCGGGGGGCCCTCCTACGAGCAGTACTTC. This chain uses TRBV7-9 with TRBJ2-7; 9 bases map to TRBD2. CDR1 is SEHNR, CDR2 FQNEAQ, per germline (reference sequence). V lost 2 bases, J lost 0 bases, and 2 bases stayed unmatched. This CDR3 has 15 amino acids.

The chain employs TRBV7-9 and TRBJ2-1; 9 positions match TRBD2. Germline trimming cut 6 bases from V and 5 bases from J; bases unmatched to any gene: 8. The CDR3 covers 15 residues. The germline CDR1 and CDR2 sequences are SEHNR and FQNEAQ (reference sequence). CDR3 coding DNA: TGTGCCAGCAGGAACGCGGGGGGGCCTCACAATGAGCAGTTCTTC. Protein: CASRNAGGPHNEQFF.

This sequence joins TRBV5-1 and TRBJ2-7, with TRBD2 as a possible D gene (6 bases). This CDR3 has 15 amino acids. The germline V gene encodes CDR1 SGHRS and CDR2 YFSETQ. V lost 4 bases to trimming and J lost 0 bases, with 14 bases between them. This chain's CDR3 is CASSLGWGDSYEQYF. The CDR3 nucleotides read TGCGCCAGCAGCCTCGGTTGGGGGGACTCCTACGAGCAGTACTTC.

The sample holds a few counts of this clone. This CDR3 is CASSPGIVYEQYF. CDR3 nucleotides: TGTGCCAGCAGCCCGGGTATTGTCTACGAGCAGTACTTC. The gene calls are TRBV5-6 and TRBJ2-7; D gene ambiguous. Germline V gene lookup returns CDR1 SGHDT and CDR2 YYEEEE. This CDR3 is 13 amino acids long. V gave up 4 bases and J gave up 3 bases, with 11 bases separating them.

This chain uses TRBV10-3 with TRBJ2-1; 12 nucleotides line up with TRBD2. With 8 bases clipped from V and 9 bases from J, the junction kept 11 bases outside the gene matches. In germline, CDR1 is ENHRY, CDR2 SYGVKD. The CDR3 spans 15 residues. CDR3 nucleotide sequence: TGTGCCATCGCCAGGACTAGCGGGGATCCGGGTGAGCAGTTCTTC. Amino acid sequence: CAIARTSGDPGEQFF.

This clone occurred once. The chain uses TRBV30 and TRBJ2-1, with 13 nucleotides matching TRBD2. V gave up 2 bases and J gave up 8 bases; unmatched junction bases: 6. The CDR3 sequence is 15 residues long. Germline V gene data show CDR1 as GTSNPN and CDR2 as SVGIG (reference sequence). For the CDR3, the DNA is TGTGCCTGGAGTCTTGGGACTAGCGGGGCCGATGAGCAGTTCTTC. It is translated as CAWSLGTSGADEQFF.

This CDR3 is CASSQHAPGGTHPLETQYF. CDR3 in DNA: TGCGCCAGCAGCCAACACGCCCCCGGGGGGACGCACCCGCTGGAGACCCAGTACTTC. The chain carries TRBV4-1 and TRBJ2-5; 7 bases align to TRBD2. The CDR3 has 19 amino acids. From germline, CDR1 is MGHRA and CDR2 YSYEKL. J lost 5 bases, V lost 2 bases, and 20 bases had no gene match.

CDR3 in amino acids: CASSRTPGGNEQFF. The CDR3 nucleotides read TGTGCCAGCAGCAGAACCCCAGGGGGCAATGAGCAGTTCTTC. The chain is built from TRBV7-8 and TRBJ2-1; 7 bases align to TRBD1. V trimming: 5 bases; J trimming: 6 bases; junction bases outside the gene matches: 7. Germline V gene lookup returns CDR1 SGHVS and CDR2 FQNEAQ. CDR3 size: 14 residues.

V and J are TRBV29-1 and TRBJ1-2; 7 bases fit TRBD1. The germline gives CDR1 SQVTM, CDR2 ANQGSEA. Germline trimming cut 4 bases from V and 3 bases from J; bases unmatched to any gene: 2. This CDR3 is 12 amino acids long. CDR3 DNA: TGCAGCGTTGCCGGGACAGACTATGGCTACACCTTC. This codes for CSVAGTDYGYTF.

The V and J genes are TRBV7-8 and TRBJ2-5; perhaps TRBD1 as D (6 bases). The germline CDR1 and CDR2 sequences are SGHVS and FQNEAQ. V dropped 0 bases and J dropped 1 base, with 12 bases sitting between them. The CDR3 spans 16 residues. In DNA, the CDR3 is TGTGCCAGCAGCTTAGCAGTCTCGGACAGCCAAGAGACCCAGTACTTC. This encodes CASSLAVSDSQETQYF.

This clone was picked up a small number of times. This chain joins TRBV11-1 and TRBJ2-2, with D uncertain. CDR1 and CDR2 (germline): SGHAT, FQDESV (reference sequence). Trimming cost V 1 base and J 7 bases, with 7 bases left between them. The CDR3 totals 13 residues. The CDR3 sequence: CASSLVLNGELFF. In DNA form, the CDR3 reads TGTGCCAGCAGCTTAGTTTTGAACGGGGAGCTGTTTTTT.

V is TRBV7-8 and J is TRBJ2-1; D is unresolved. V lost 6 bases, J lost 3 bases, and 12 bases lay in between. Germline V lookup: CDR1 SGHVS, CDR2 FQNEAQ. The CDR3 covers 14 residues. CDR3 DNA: TGTGCCAGCAGACCTGGGAACATCTACAATGAGCAGTTCTTC. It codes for CASRPGNIYNEQFF.

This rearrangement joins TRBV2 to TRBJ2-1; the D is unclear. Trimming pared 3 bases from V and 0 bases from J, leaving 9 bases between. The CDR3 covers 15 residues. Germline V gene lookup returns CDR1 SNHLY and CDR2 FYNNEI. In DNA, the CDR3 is TGTGCCAGCAGTGATTTTATAAGCTCCTACAATGAGCAGTTCTTC. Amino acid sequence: CASSDFISSYNEQFF.

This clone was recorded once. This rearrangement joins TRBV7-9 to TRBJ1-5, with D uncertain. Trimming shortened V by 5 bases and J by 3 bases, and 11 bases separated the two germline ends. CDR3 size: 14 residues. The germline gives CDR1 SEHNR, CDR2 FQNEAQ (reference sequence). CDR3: CASSTSGNNQPQHF. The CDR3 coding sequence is TGTGCCAGCAGCACTTCTGGTAACAATCAGCCCCAGCATTTT.

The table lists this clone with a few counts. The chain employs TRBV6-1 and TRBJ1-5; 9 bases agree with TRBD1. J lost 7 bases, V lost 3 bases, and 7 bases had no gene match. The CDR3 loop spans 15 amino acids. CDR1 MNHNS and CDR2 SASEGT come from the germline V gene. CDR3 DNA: TGTGCCAGCAGTGAGGCCGGGACAGGGCCCCAGCCCCAGCATTTT. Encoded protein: CASSEAGTGPQPQHF.

In DNA form, the CDR3 reads TGTGCCAGCAGCCCCACGGGCCTTAGTACCGGGGAGCTGTTTTTT. Residues: CASSPTGLSTGELFF. V usage is TRBV9 and J usage is TRBJ2-2; D is uncertain. CDR1 is SGDLS, CDR2 YYNGEE, per germline. V was pared by 4 bases and J by 5 bases, with 15 bases between. CDR3 length equals 15 residues.

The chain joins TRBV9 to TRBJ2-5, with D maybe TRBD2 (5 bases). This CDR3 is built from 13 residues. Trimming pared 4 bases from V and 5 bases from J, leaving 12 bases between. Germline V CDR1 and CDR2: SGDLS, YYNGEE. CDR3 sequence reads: CASSRRTGETQYF. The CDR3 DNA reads TGTGCCAGCAGCCGACGGACGGGGGAGACCCAGTACTTC.

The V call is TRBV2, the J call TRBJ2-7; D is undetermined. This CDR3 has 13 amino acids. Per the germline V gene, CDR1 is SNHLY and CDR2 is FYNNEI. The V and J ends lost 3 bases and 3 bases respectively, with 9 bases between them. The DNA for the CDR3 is TGTGCCAGCAGTGACAGTACAGACTACGAGCAGTACTTC. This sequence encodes CASSDSTDYEQYF.

This chain's CDR3 is CASSQSIGQGEQFF. The CDR3 DNA reads TGCGCCAGCAGTCAATCGATTGGACAGGGGGAGCAGTTCTTC. V usage is TRBV23-1 and J usage is TRBJ2-1; 9 positions agree with TRBD1. TRBV23-1 is an ORF, with its function uncertain. The CDR3 totals 14 residues. With 0 bases clipped from V and 10 bases from J, the junction kept 4 bases outside the gene matches.

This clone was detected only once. CDR3 coding DNA: TGTGCCAGCAGCCAGGGAGGGGGCATGAATACGCAGTATTTT. Translation gives CASSQGGGMNTQYF. V and J are TRBV5-6 and TRBJ2-3; D tentatively fits TRBD1 or TRBD2 (7 bases each). Trimming cost V 4 bases and J 7 bases, with 16 bases left between them. The length of the CDR3 is 14 residues. Germline CDR1 and CDR2: SGHDT and YYEEEE.

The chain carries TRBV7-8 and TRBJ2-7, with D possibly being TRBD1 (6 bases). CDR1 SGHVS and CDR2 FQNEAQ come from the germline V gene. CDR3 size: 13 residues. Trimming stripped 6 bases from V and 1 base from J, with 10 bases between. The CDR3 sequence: CASRSGESYEQYF. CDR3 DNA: TGTGCCAGCAGATCAGGGGAGTCCTACGAGCAGTACTTC. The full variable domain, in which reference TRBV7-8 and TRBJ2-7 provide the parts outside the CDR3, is GAGVSQSPRYKVAKRGQDVALRCDPISGHVSLFWYQQALGQGPEFLTYFQNEAQLDKSGLPSDRFFAERPEGSVSTLKIQRTQQEDSAVYLCASRSGESYEQYFGPGTRLTVT.